The clone carrying this T cell receptor beta chain has only a few counts. This sample is drawn from a study of cytomegalovirus exposure and HLA in healthy donors. Trimming cost V 4 bases and J 0 bases; bases outside gene matches: 3. CDR3 size: 14 residues. CDR1 SGDLS and CDR2 YYNGEE come from the germline V gene. The primer mix had 60 Vbeta and 13 Jbeta primers. Libraries were prepared by immunoSEQ multiplex PCR; TCRdb keeps only in-frame clonotypes and omits some of them. The sample has approximately 150,000 clones, around 75% seen once. Sequencing was done on a sample of PBMCs. The genes are TRBV9 and TRBJ2-5; TRBD2 aligns across 7 bases. The TCR sequence derives from a man between 60 and 70 years old in good health and CMV-seronegative. CDR3: CASSLGGYQETQYF. For the CDR3, the DNA is TGTGCCAGCAGCCTGGGGGGGTACCAAGAGACCCAGTACTTC.